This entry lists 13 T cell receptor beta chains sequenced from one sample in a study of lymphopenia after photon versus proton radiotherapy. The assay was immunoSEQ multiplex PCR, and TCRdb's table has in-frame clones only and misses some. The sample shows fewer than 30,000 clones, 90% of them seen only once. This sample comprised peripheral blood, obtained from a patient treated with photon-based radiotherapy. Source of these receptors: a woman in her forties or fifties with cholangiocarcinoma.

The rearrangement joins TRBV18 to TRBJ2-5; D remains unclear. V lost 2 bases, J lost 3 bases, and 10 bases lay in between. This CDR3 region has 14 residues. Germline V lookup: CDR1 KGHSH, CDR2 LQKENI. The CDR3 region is CASSPDGRKETQYF. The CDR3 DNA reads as TGTGCCAGCTCACCAGATGGCAGGAAAGAGACCCAGTACTTC.

The CDR3 sequence: CASSLGDRRTNTEAFF. CDR3 nucleotide sequence: TGCGCCAGCAGCTTGGGGGACCGGAGGACCAACACTGAAGCTTTCTTT. The chain employs TRBV5-1 and TRBJ1-1, with TRBD1 as a possible D gene (5 bases). CDR3 length: 16 amino acids. Trimming took off 0 bases at V and 2 bases at J, with 14 bases between the two ends. The germline gives CDR1 SGHRS, CDR2 YFSETQ.

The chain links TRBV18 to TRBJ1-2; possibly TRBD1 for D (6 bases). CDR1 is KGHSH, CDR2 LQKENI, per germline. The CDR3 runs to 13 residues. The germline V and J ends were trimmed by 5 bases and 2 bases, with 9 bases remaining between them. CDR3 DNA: TGTGCCAGCTCAACAGGACAGAACTATGGCTACACCTTC. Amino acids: CASSTGQNYGYTF.

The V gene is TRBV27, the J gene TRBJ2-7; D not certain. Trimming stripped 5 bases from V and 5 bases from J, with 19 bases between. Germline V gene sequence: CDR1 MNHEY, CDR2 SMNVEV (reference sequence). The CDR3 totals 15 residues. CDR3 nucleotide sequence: TGTGCCAGCAGTACTCCCCGAGCCTTACCCAACGAGCAGTACTTC. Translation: CASSTPRALPNEQYF.

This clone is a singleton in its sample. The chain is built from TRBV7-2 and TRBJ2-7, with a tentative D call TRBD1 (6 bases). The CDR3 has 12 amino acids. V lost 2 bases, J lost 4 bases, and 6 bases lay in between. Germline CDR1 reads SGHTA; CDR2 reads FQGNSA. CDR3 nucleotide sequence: TGTGCCAGCAGCTTAACAGGGTACGAGCAGTACTTC. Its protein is CASSLTGYEQYF.

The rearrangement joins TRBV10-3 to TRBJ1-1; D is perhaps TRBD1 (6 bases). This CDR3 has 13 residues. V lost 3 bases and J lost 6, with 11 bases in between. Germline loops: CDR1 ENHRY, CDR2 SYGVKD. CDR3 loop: CAISDWGAPEAFF. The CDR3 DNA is TGTGCCATCAGTGATTGGGGGGCTCCTGAAGCTTTCTTT.

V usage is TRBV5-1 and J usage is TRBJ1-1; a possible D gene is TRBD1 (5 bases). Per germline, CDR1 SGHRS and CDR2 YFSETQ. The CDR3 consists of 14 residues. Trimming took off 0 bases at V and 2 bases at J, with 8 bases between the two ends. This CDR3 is CASSLGRVNTEAFF. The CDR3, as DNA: TGCGCCAGCAGCTTGGGCAGGGTCAACACTGAAGCTTTCTTT.

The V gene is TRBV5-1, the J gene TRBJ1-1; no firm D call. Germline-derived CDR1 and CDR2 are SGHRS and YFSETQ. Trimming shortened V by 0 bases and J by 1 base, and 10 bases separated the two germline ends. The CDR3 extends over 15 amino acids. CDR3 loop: CASSLVVGSNTEAFF. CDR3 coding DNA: TGCGCCAGCAGCTTGGTTGTGGGATCGAACACTGAAGCTTTCTTT.

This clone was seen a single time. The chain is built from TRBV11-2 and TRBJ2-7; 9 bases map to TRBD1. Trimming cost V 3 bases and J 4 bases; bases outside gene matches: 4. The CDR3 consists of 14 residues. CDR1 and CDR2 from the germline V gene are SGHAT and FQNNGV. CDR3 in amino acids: CASSFEQGAYEQYF. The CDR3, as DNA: TGTGCCAGCAGCTTTGAACAGGGGGCTTACGAGCAGTACTTC.

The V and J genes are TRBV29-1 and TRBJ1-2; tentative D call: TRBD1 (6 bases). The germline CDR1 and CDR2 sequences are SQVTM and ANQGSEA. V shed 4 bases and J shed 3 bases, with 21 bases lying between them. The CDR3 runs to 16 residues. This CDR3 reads CSVVSQRAGEHYGYTF. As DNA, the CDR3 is TGCAGCGTTGTTAGTCAGAGGGCAGGGGAACACTATGGCTACACCTTC.

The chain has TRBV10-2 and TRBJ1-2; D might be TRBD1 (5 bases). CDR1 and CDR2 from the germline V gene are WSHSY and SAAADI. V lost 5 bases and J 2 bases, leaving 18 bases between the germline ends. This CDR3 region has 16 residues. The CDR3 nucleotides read TGCGCCAGCAGTCCCAGACTCACAGAGGGGAACTATGGCTACACCTTC. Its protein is CASSPRLTEGNYGYTF.

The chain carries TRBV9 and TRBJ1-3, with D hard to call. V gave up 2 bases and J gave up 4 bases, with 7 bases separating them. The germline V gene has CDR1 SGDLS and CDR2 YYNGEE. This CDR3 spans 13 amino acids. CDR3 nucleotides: TGTGCCAGCAGCGTGAGGGCGGGAAACACCATATATTTT. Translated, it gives CASSVRAGNTIYF.

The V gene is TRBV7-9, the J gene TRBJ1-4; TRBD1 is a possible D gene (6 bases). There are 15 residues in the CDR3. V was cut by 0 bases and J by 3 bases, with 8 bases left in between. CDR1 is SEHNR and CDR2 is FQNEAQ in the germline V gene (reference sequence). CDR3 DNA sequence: TGTGCCAGCAGCTTAGCGACAGGAGCTAATGAAAAACTGTTTTTT. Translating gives CASSLATGANEKLFF.